The clone carrying this TCR beta chain occurred many times. The antigen is undetermined. RNA transcripts served as the template for amplifying TCR beta CDR3 regions. First-round RT-PCR targeting the TCR CDR3 was performed with the HTBI primer set. TCRdb analysed the multiplex PCR reads with MiXCR anew, one entry per CDR3 protein. Of 400,000 to 500,000 distinct CDR3 sequences listed, roughly an eighth are singletons. Trimming stripped 6 bases from V and 5 bases from J, with 17 bases between. The CDR3 runs 14 residues. Germline V CDR1 and CDR2: MDHEN, SYDVKM. The data originate from a study of T cells in Graves' hyperthyroidism and ophthalmopathy. Regarding the study as a whole: Model-based prediction identified ophthalmopathy a median 6.5 months prior to its onset.

The chain links TRBV28 to TRBJ2-7; either TRBD1 or TRBD2 may supply D (6 bases each). The material sequenced was blood. The sequence derives from a woman aged 18-35 years with Graves' hyperthyroidism. The chain's CDR3 is CASSIGGGRHEQYF. In DNA form, the CDR3 reads TGTGCCAGCAGCATAGGAGGGGGAAGGCACGAGCAGTACTTC.